What follows describes a single TCR beta chain. Its specificity is unknown. The sample belongs to a study of identical twins. Notes on the study in general: Excess sharing by twins proved weaker in beta out-of-frame sequences. Findings came from cross-sectional statistics, without long-term follow-up of donors. Researchers caution that invariant MAIT and iNKT cells could partly confound zero-insertion analyses.

V lost 6 bases to trimming and J lost 3 bases; unmatched junction nucleotides: 3. The CDR3 has 13 amino acids. cDNA molecules carried unique molecular identifiers, and template switching added a universal primer site. From the 5' RACE reads, TCRdb called clonotypes with MiXCR, one entry per CDR3 protein. Among 1.5 million to 2 million distinct CDR3 sequences listed, about 32% were seen once. This chain links TRBV12-3 or TRBV12-4 with TRBJ1-1; 8 bases are a match to TRBD1. Source material: cord blood. This TCR was recovered from a newborn girl in good health. CDR3 residues: CASRDRVDTEAFF. CDR3 coding DNA: TGTGCCAGCAGGGACAGGGTGGACACTGAAGCTTTCTTT.